The 7 T cell receptor beta chains reported below all come from one sample, sequenced in a study of T cells in Graves' hyperthyroidism and ophthalmopathy. The TCR beta CDR3 regions underwent amplification using RNA transcripts as the source. A set of HTBI primers served as the primers for a first-round RT-PCR of the TCR CDR3. TCRdb called the multiplex PCR reads again in MiXCR, with one record for every CDR3 protein. This table holds about 200,000 distinct CDR3 sequences, 17% found once. Sequenced: blood. These receptor sequences come from a woman aged 45-65 years with Graves' hyperthyroidism.

This sequence joins TRBV7-9 and TRBJ2-7; D not resolved. The CDR3 runs 16 residues. Trimming cost V 5 bases and J 2 bases, with 19 bases left between them. Germline lookup yields CDR1 SEHNR and CDR2 FQNEAQ (reference sequence). For the CDR3, the DNA is TGTGCCAGCAGCCAATCGGACCGACCTTCCCCCTACGAGCAGTACTTC. Its protein is CASSQSDRPSPYEQYF.

This chain joins TRBV20-1 and TRBJ2-7, with a weak D call TRBD2 (6 bases). The germline CDR1 and CDR2 sequences are DFQATT and SNEGSKA (reference sequence). V lost 5 bases, J lost 3 bases, and 11 bases lay in between. This CDR3 comprises 12 residues. This chain's CDR3 is CSARLGNYEQYF. The CDR3 DNA sequence: TGCAGTGCTCGACTAGGGAACTACGAGCAGTACTTC.

This clonotype was found many times. CDR3 nucleotides: TGTGCCAGCAGCCAAGACCCCCAGGGGGCCCTCGTCTATGGCTACACCTTC. This encodes CASSQDPQGALVYGYTF. V usage is TRBV3-1 and J usage is TRBJ1-2; 8 bases match TRBD1. There are 17 residues in the CDR3. From germline, CDR1 is LGHDT and CDR2 YNNKEL (reference sequence). With 0 bases clipped from V and 4 bases from J, the junction kept 10 bases outside the gene matches.

This clonotype has a count of ten or more. V usage is TRBV5-1 and J usage is TRBJ2-3, with 7 bases that match TRBD2. V lost 7 bases to trimming and J lost 2 bases; unmatched junction nucleotides: 4. Germline CDR1 and CDR2: SGHRS and YFSETQ. The CDR3 has 13 amino acids. This chain's CDR3 is CASASGDTDTQYF. DNA for the CDR3: TGCGCCAGCGCTAGCGGAGACACAGATACGCAGTATTTT.

This clonotype was counted only a few times. The genes are TRBV7-6 and TRBJ2-5, with TRBD2 as a possible D gene (6 bases). Germline V gives CDR1 SGHVS, CDR2 FNYEAQ. This CDR3 spans 15 amino acids. Trimming left V 3 bases short and J 3 bases short, with 14 bases between. The CDR3 DNA follows: TGTGCCAGCAGCTTTTCTCGACTAGGAGAAGAGACCCAGTACTTC. This translates into CASSFSRLGEETQYF.

This clonotype was seen repeatedly, ten times or more. The V call is TRBV9, the J call TRBJ2-3; D not certain. The CDR3 totals 15 residues. V lost 4 bases to trimming and J lost 1 base, with 13 bases between them. Germline V lookup: CDR1 SGDLS, CDR2 YYNGEE. CDR3 in amino acids: CASSQVGARTDTQYF. In DNA, the CDR3 is TGTGCCAGCAGCCAAGTTGGAGCGCGCACAGATACGCAGTATTTT.

This clonotype has ten or more counts. The rearrangement links TRBV28 to TRBJ1-4, with a possible D match to TRBD1 (5 bases). Germline CDR1 and CDR2: MDHEN and SYDVKM. CDR3 length equals 16 residues. V dropped 5 bases and J dropped 5 bases, with 18 bases sitting between them. CDR3 coding DNA: TGTGCCAGCAGTCAATTCCCTTGGGGGAACAATGAAAAACTGTTTTTT. Its translation is CASSQFPWGNNEKLFF.